The 8 T cell receptor beta chains below all came from one sample that was sequenced in a study of blood T cell repertoires in COVID-19. Sequenced by immunoSEQ multiplex PCR; TCRdb stores in-frame clones only, minus some. The sample includes roughly 250,000 clones, more than 80% seen only once; the top ten take less than 0.9%. Sequenced: PBMCs or T cells enriched from blood (not recorded which). These TCRs come from a man aged 45 to 65 who had been exposed to COVID-19.

This clone was counted once. V is TRBV9 and J is TRBJ1-5; D is unclear. From germline, CDR1 is SGDLS and CDR2 YYNGEE. Trimming cost V 0 bases and J 2 bases, with 6 bases left between them. The CDR3 loop spans 14 amino acids. CDR3 in DNA: TGTGCCAGCAGCGTAGCTGGAGGCAATCAGCCCCAGCATTTT. Protein: CASSVAGGNQPQHF.

The chain couples TRBV3-1 (or the pseudogene TRBV3-2) to TRBJ1-6; D is ambiguous. Germline V gives CDR1 LGHDT, CDR2 YNNKEL (reference sequence). The CDR3 extends over 12 amino acids. The V gene lost 2 bases and the J gene lost 14 bases, with 10 bases spanning the gap. In nucleotides, the CDR3 is TGTGCCAGCAGCCAACCCGCCGCGGCCCTCCACTTT. This encodes CASSQPAAALHF.

The gene calls are TRBV30 and TRBJ1-2; D is possibly TRBD1 (6 bases). CDR1 is GTSNPN and CDR2 is SVGIG in the germline V gene (reference sequence). The length of the CDR3 is 12 residues. Trimming shortened V by 7 bases and J by 4 bases, and 13 bases separated the two germline ends. DNA of the CDR3: TGTGCCTATAACAGGGATGGCTATGGCTACACCTTC. Translation: CAYNRDGYGYTF.

V gene TRBV5-6 combines with J gene TRBJ1-5; TRBD1 is a possible D gene (5 bases). In germline, CDR1 is SGHDT, CDR2 YYEEEE. The CDR3 length is 13 residues. Trimming took off 4 bases at V and 5 bases at J, with 10 bases between the two ends. The CDR3, as DNA: TGTGCCAGCAGCCCGTGGGGGGATCAGCCCCAGCATTTT. It translates to CASSPWGDQPQHF.

J is TRBJ1-5 and V is TRBV19, with TRBD1 matching 9 bases. This CDR3 comprises 14 residues. With 7 bases clipped from V and 5 bases from J, the junction kept 6 bases outside the gene matches. The germline V gene has CDR1 LNHDA and CDR2 SQIVND (reference sequence). For the CDR3, the DNA is TGTGCCAGTACGGTACAGGGGGCTGATCAGCCCCAGCATTTT. Residues: CASTVQGADQPQHF.

The chain joins TRBV10-3 to TRBJ2-5; no definite D call. V was cut by 3 bases and J by 9 bases, with 8 bases left in between. Germline CDR1 reads ENHRY; CDR2 reads SYGVKD. This CDR3 is 11 amino acids long. The CDR3 bases are TGTGCCATCAGTGACCCCTTCCCCCAGTACTTC. Its translation: CAISDPFPQYF.

The chain couples TRBV9 to TRBJ2-2, with TRBD1 matching over 7 bases. The CDR3 extends over 15 amino acids. The trim removed 5 bases at V and 2 bases at J, leaving 6 bases unmatched. CDR1 and CDR2 from the germline V gene are SGDLS and YYNGEE. CDR3 in DNA: TGTGCCAGCAGTACCCGGGACAGAAACACCGGGGAGCTGTTTTTT. Translating gives CASSTRDRNTGELFF.

This clone was detected once. J is TRBJ1-6 and V is TRBV28; 9 bases line up with TRBD1. J lost 8 bases, V lost 7 bases, and 12 bases had no gene match. The CDR3 loop spans 16 amino acids. Germline assignment: CDR1 MDHEN and CDR2 SYDVKM. The CDR3 loop is CASNPSSGTGHSPLHF. CDR3 in DNA: TGTGCCAGCAACCCTAGCTCCGGGACAGGGCATTCACCCCTCCACTTT. The full variable domain, rest sourced from reference TRBV28 and TRBJ1-6, is DVKVTQSSRYLVKRTGEKVFLECVQDMDHENMFWYRQDPGLGLRLIYFSYDVKMKEKGDIPEGYSVSREKKERFSLILESASTNQTSMYLCASNPSSGTGHSPLHFGNGTRLTVT.